Shown below are 24 T cell receptor beta chains from a single sample sequenced in a study of T-cell reconstitution after alpha-beta-depleted transplantation in children. Unique molecular identifiers were built into the TCRbeta library. A single record per CDR3 protein comes from TCRdb applying MiXCR to the PCR reads. The sample yields approximately 240,000 distinct CDR3 sequences, 8% to 10% seen once. The sample was PBMCs from the stem cell graft donor, taken from the stem cell graft. The receptors stem from a human donor who donated a stem cell graft to a child with acute lymphoblastic leukemia.

This clonotype was recorded a few times. The gene calls are TRBV6-5 and TRBJ1-6, with D unclear. The CDR3 is 15 amino acids. CDR1 and CDR2 from the germline V gene are MNHEY and SVGAGI. The V end was cut by 0 bases, the J end by 11 bases, with 14 bases between. CDR3 residues: CASSYSLGKFAPLHF. In nucleotides, the CDR3 is TGTGCCAGCAGTTACTCTTTGGGGAAATTTGCACCCCTCCACTTT.

At least ten counts were recorded for this clonotype. The chain carries TRBV5-4 and TRBJ2-3, with 7 bases that match TRBD2. The CDR3 runs to 17 residues. Unmatched junction bases numbered 11, after V lost 3 bases and J lost 1 base. Per the germline V gene, CDR1 is SGHNT and CDR2 is YYREEE (reference sequence). The CDR3 DNA reads TGTGCCAGCAGCTCTAGACTAGCCAGACCGCGCACAGATACGCAGTATTTT. As protein: CASSSRLARPRTDTQYF.

Ten or more counts support this clonotype. The genes are TRBV20-1 and TRBJ2-5; D unresolved. V lost 1 base and J lost 5, with 11 bases in between. Germline CDR1 reads DFQATT; CDR2 reads SNEGSKA (reference sequence). The CDR3 has 13 residues. The CDR3 nucleotides are TGCAGTGCTAGAGTTACAATTTGGGAGACCCAGTACTTC. Its translation: CSARVTIWETQYF.

At least ten counts were recorded for this clonotype. This sequence joins TRBV27 and TRBJ2-5; tentatively, D is TRBD2 (6 bases). This CDR3 comprises 13 residues. Germline V gene sequence: CDR1 MNHEY, CDR2 SMNVEV (reference sequence). The germline V and J ends were trimmed by 6 bases and 2 bases, with 10 bases remaining between them. CDR3 residues: CASSQTRQETQYF. The CDR3 DNA is TGTGCCAGCAGCCAGACTAGACAAGAGACCCAGTACTTC.

The rearrangement uses TRBV7-8 and TRBJ1-2; 7 nucleotides match TRBD1. Per germline, CDR1 SGHVS and CDR2 FQNEAQ. V was pared by 1 base and J by 6 bases, with 8 bases of the junction left unmatched. The CDR3 has 15 residues. CDR3 loop: CASSLVGTEGHGYTF. The DNA for the CDR3 is TGTGCCAGCAGCTTAGTAGGGACAGAAGGACATGGCTACACCTTC.

This clonotype has a count of ten or more. The rearrangement links TRBV6-5 to TRBJ2-7, with a possible D match to TRBD1 (5 bases). V lost 4 bases and J 4 bases, leaving 23 bases between the germline ends. This CDR3 contains 17 residues. The V gene's germline CDR1 is MNHEY and CDR2 SVGAGI. The chain's CDR3 is CASSFQAGQTVKYEQYF. CDR3 coding DNA: TGTGCCAGCAGTTTTCAGGCAGGACAAACAGTTAAATACGAGCAGTACTTC.

This clonotype showed up many times. The CDR3 reads CASRRGTGPNEQFF. In DNA form, the CDR3 reads TGCGCCAGCAGAAGGGGGACAGGGCCTAATGAGCAGTTCTTC. The chain couples TRBV5-1 to TRBJ2-1, with TRBD1 matching over 9 bases. V shed 5 bases and J 7 bases; nucleotides not matched to a gene: 7. The CDR3 consists of 14 residues. CDR1 SGHRS and CDR2 YFSETQ come from the germline V gene.

This clonotype came up a few times. This chain connects TRBV6-1 to TRBJ2-7; TRBD1 matches at 10 bases. The CDR3 spans 14 residues. Germline V gene data show CDR1 as MNHNS and CDR2 as SASEGT. Trimming cost V 6 bases and J 2 bases; bases outside gene matches: 4. The CDR3 bases are TGTGCCAGCAGCGACAGGGGGCTTCCCTACGAGCAGTACTTC. This codes for CASSDRGLPYEQYF.

This clonotype showed up many times. The rearrangement joins TRBV10-3 to TRBJ1-4, with D perhaps matching TRBD1 (6 bases). V was cut by 6 bases and J by 5 bases, with 16 bases left in between. The CDR3 contains 15 residues. Germline CDR1 reads ENHRY; CDR2 reads SYGVKD. The CDR3 loop reads CAIRKDRDTNEKLFF. The CDR3 coding sequence is TGTGCCATCAGGAAGGACAGAGACACAAATGAAAAACTGTTTTTT.

This clonotype appeared a few times. The chain links TRBV21-1 to TRBJ1-1; the table's TRBD1 call for D was not verified on the DNA. TRBV21-1 is marked as a pseudogene. The CDR3 length is 17 residues. The DNA of the CDR3 is TGTGCCAGCAGCAAAACAGATGGGACAGGGGGTTGGACTGAAGCTTTCTTT. Its protein product is CASSKTDGTGGWTEAFF.

This clonotype was counted only a few times. The chain carries TRBV18 and TRBJ1-1; 10 nucleotides line up with TRBD1. The length of the CDR3 is 14 residues. V was clipped by 8 bases and J by 2 bases; unmatched bases: 5. The germline V gene has CDR1 KGHSH and CDR2 LQKENI. CDR3 sequence reads: CASARQGANTEAFF. DNA of the CDR3: TGTGCCAGCGCACGACAGGGGGCAAACACTGAAGCTTTCTTT.

The chain joins TRBV7-9 to TRBJ1-5, with 11 bases fitting TRBD1. There are 14 residues in the CDR3. J lost 7 bases, V lost 4 bases, and 3 bases had no gene match. CDR1 SEHNR and CDR2 FQNEAQ come from the germline V gene (reference sequence). In DNA form, the CDR3 reads TGTGCCAGCAGCTCGGACAGGGGGCGACAGCCCCAGCATTTT. It specifies CASSSDRGRQPQHF.

The rearrangement links TRBV7-8 to TRBJ1-5; 9 bases align to TRBD1. The CDR3 is made up of 15 amino acids. The V gene end was trimmed by 4 bases and the J gene end by 2 bases; junction bases not matched to a gene: 3. Germline assignment: CDR1 SGHVS and CDR2 FQNEAQ. The CDR3 DNA sequence: TGTGCCAGCAGCTCACGGACAGGGGGCAATCAGCCCCAGCATTTT. It codes for CASSSRTGGNQPQHF.

This clonotype was found many times. The chain employs TRBV3-1 and TRBJ1-2; D call uncertain. This CDR3 is built from 13 residues. Trimming left V 8 bases short and J 0 bases short, with 10 bases between. In germline, CDR1 is LGHDT, CDR2 YNNKEL (reference sequence). For the CDR3, the DNA is TGTGCCAGCTCCGAGCCAACTAACTATGGCTACACCTTC. This encodes CASSEPTNYGYTF.

This clonotype was detected only a few times. The rearrangement joins TRBV20-1 to TRBJ2-7; a possible D gene is TRBD1 (5 bases). Germline V gene lookup returns CDR1 DFQATT and CDR2 SNEGSKA (reference sequence). The V end was cut by 4 bases, the J end by 5 bases, with 9 bases between. The CDR3 consists of 11 residues. The CDR3 bases are TGCAGTGCTATTGAAGGGGACGAGCAGTACTTC. The encoded protein is CSAIEGDEQYF.

This clonotype has only a few counts. V usage is TRBV3-1 and J usage is TRBJ2-2; 7 nucleotides align to TRBD1. CDR1 LGHDT and CDR2 YNNKEL come from the germline V gene (reference sequence). CDR3 length equals 16 residues. With V trimmed by 5 bases and J by 7 bases, 13 bases remained unmatched. The CDR3 DNA reads TGTGCCAGCAGCGTAAGTCCGAGACAGGGTCTCGGGGAGCTGTTTTTT. Amino acids: CASSVSPRQGLGELFF. Full variable domain (missing parts from reference TRBV3-1 and TRBJ2-2): DTAVSQTPKYLVTQMGNDKSIKCEQNLGHDTMYWYKQDSKKFLKIMFSYNNKELIINETVPNRFSPKSPDKAHLNLHINSLELGDSAVYFCASSVSPRQGLGELFFGEGSRLTVL.

This clonotype was observed a handful of times. This sequence joins TRBV7-9 and TRBJ2-7; possibly TRBD2 for D (6 bases). V lost 5 bases to trimming and J lost 9 bases, with 17 bases between them. The CDR3 spans 13 residues. In germline, CDR1 is SEHNR, CDR2 FQNEAQ (reference sequence). This CDR3 is CASSAAGRPSQYF. The CDR3 DNA sequence: TGTGCCAGCAGCGCCGCGGGACGGCCCTCGCAGTACTTC.

Many counts were recorded for this clonotype. This chain uses TRBV12-3 or TRBV12-4 with TRBJ1-5, with a possible D match to TRBD1 (5 bases). The CDR3 is 14 amino acids. V lost 7 bases and J 8 bases, leaving 18 bases between the germline ends. As DNA, the CDR3 is TGTGCCAGCACACGGGACTCCCGAAGGGAGCCCCAGCATTTT. The encoded protein is CASTRDSRREPQHF.

V is TRBV9 and J is TRBJ2-7; unclear D gene. Trimming took off 3 bases at V and 2 bases at J, with 12 bases between the two ends. In germline, CDR1 is SGDLS, CDR2 YYNGEE. The CDR3 sequence is 14 residues long. CDR3 amino acids: CASSARMSTYEQYF. The CDR3 DNA reads TGTGCCAGCAGCGCCCGGATGTCGACCTACGAGCAGTACTTC.

This clonotype has ten or more counts. The V gene is TRBV7-2, the J gene TRBJ2-7; weak D call: TRBD1 (5 bases). The ends were cut back, 4 bases at V and 5 bases at J, with 9 bases in the middle. Germline CDR1 is SGHTA and CDR2 is FQGNSA. The CDR3 totals 12 residues. The CDR3 protein is CASSSWGHEQYF. CDR3 coding DNA: TGTGCCAGCAGCTCCTGGGGCCACGAGCAGTACTTC.

The genes are TRBV19 and TRBJ2-3; 7 nucleotides line up with TRBD2. The germline CDR1 and CDR2 sequences are LNHDA and SQIVND (reference sequence). The CDR3 is made up of 14 amino acids. Unmatched junction bases numbered 8, after V lost 5 bases and J lost 6 bases. The CDR3 region has the DNA TGTGCCAGTAGTTTAGGACTCGGGAGGGATACGCAGTATTTT. Its translation: CASSLGLGRDTQYF.

This clonotype was seen repeatedly, ten times or more. This sequence joins TRBV19 and TRBJ1-2; D gene ambiguous. Germline CDR1 and CDR2: LNHDA and SQIVND (reference sequence). This CDR3 is 15 amino acids long. V was trimmed by 4 bases and J by 6 bases, leaving 18 bases between them. The CDR3 bases are TGTGCCAGTAGTACCTTCGGCCTAACCGCGCATGGCTACACCTTC. Amino acid sequence: CASSTFGLTAHGYTF.

This chain joins TRBV5-1 and TRBJ1-2; tentatively, D is TRBD1 (6 bases). Germline V gene sequence: CDR1 SGHRS, CDR2 YFSETQ. V dropped 3 bases and J dropped 4 bases, with 16 bases sitting between them. The CDR3 length is 15 residues. The CDR3 sequence is CASSWNRDKGYGYTF. As DNA, the CDR3 is TGCGCCAGCAGCTGGAACAGGGATAAGGGCTATGGCTACACCTTC.

This clonotype has ten or more counts. V is TRBV5-6 and J is TRBJ1-1; D might be TRBD1 (5 bases). From germline, CDR1 is SGHDT and CDR2 YYEEEE. V was pared by 0 bases and J by 0 bases, with 12 bases between. This CDR3 is 16 amino acids long. The CDR3 DNA is TGTGCCAGCAGCTTGGACCGGGGGAGTATGAACACTGAAGCTTTCTTT. Protein product: CASSLDRGSMNTEAFF.